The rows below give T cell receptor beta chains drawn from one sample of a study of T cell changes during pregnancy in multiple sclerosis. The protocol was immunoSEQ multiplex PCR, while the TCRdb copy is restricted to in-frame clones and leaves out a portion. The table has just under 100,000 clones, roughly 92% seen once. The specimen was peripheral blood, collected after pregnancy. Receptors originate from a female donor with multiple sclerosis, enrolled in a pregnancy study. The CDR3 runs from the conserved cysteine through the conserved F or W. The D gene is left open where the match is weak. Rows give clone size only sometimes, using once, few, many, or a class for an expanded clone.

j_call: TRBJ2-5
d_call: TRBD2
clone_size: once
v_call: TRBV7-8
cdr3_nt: TGTGCCAGCAGCCCCGGGACTAGAACGGAGACCCAGTACTTC
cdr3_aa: CASSPGTRTETQYF

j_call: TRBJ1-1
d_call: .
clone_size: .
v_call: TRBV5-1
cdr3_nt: TGCGCCAGCAGTCCGGGGATAGTGGACACTGAAGCTTTCTTT
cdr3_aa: CASSPGIVDTEAFF

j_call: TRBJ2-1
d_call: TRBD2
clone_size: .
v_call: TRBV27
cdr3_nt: TGTGCCAGCAGTTTACCTGGTAGCGGGAACAATGAGCAGTTCTTC
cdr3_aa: CASSLPGSGNNEQFF

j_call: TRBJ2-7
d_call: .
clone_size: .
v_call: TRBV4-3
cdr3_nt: TGCGCCAGCAGCCAAGACAGGGGCTACGAGCAGTACTTC
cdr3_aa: CASSQDRGYEQYF

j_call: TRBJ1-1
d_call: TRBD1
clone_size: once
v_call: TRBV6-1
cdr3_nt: TGTGCCAGCAGTGAATCTACAGGGGGACCTGAAGCTTTCTTT
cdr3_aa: CASSESTGGPEAFF

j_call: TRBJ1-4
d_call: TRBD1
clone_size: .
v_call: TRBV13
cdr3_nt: TGTGCCAGCAGCCCTCGACAGGGCTCAGCAACTAATGAAAAACTGTTTTTT
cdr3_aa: CASSPRQGSATNEKLFF

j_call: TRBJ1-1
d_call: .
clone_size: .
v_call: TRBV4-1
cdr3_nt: TGCGCCAGCAGCAAGGGAAGAGGGCCCACTGAAGCTTTCTTT
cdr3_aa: CASSKGRGPTEAFF

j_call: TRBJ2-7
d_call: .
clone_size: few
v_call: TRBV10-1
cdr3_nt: TGCGCCAGCAGTGAACTCCACGACAGCGCCTACGAGCAGTACTTC
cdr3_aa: CASSELHDSAYEQYF

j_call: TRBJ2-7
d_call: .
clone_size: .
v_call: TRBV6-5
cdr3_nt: TGTGCCAGCAGCCCTTCATGGGAGGCCTACGAGCAGTACTTC
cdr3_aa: CASSPSWEAYEQYF

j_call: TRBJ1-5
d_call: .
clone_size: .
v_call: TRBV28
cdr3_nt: TGTGCCAGCAGTTTACACGGTAAGAGCAATCAGCCCCAGCATTTT
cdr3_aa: CASSLHGKSNQPQHF

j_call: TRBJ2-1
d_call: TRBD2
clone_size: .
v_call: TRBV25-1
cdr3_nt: TGTGCCAGCAGTGAATCGGGGACTACCTACAATGAGCAGTTCTTC
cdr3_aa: CASSESGTTYNEQFF

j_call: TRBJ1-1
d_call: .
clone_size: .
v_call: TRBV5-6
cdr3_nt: TGTGCCAGCAGCTTGGGAACAGGGTTCGCCGGCACTGAAGCTTTCTTT
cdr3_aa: CASSLGTGFAGTEAFF

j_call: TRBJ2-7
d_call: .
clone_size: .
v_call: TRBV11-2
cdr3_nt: TGTGCCAGCAGCTTAGTCGGCAGGGTCCCCTACGAGCAGTACTTC
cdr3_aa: CASSLVGRVPYEQYF

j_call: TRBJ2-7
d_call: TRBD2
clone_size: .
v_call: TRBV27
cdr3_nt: TGTGCCAGCAGTTTGGCGGGGGACGAGCAGTACTTC
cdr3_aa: CASSLAGDEQYF

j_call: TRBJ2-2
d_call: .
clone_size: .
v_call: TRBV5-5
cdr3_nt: TGTGCCAGCAGCTTGGCGCTTGAGATCTCGAACACCGGGGAGCTGTTTTTT
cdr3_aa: CASSLALEISNTGELFF

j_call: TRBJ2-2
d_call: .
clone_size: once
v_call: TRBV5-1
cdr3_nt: TGCGCCAGCAGCCAGCAGGGGTACACCGGGGAGCTGTTTTTT
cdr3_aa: CASSQQGYTGELFF

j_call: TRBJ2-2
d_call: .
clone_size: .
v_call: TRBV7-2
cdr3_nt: TGTGCCAGCAGCCCTCGACAGAACACCGGGGAGCTGTTTTTT
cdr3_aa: CASSPRQNTGELFF

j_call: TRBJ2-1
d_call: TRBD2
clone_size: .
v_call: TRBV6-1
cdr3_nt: TGTGCCAGCAGTGAAGCCACAGGGACTAGCGGGATTAGGCTCAATGAGCAGTTCTTC
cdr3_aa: CASSEATGTSGIRLNEQFF

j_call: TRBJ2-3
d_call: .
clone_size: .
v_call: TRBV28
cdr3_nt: TGTGCCAGCAGTTCCGGGAGGGGGCGAACCACAGATACGCAGTATTTT
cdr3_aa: CASSSGRGRTTDTQYF

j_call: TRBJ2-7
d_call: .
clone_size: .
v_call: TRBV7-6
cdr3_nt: TGTGCCAGCAGCTTAGCGACTGTGGGCTACGAGCAGTACTTC
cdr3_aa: CASSLATVGYEQYF

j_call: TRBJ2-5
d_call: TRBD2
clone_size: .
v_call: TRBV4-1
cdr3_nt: TGCGCCAGCAGCATGGGACTAGGGGGGGGCCAAGAGACCCAGTACTTC
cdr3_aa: CASSMGLGGGQETQYF

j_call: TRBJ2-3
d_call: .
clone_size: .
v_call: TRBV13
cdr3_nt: TGTGCCAGCAGGCCTGCTCCGGGTCTCCTTGGTGTGCAGTATTTT
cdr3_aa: CASRPAPGLLGVQYF

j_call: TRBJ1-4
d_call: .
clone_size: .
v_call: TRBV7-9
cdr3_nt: TGTGCCAGCAGCTTAGGACAGCCTAATGAAAAACTGTTTTTT
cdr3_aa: CASSLGQPNEKLFF